This T cell receptor (beta chain) was retrieved from a study of T cells in tumors after PD-1 blockade. TCRdb's table, derived via immunoSEQ multiplex PCR, lists solely in-frame clones and lacks some. The sample yields about 63,000 clones, approximately 79% seen once. The V gene's germline CDR1 is SGHVS and CDR2 FNYEAQ. The CDR3 length is 16 residues. Trimming cost V 3 bases and J 2 bases; bases outside gene matches: 5. The rearrangement uses TRBV7-6 and TRBJ2-7; 12 bases are a match to TRBD2. Source: PBMCs, taken after anti-PD-1 treatment. The clonotype was recovered from a human donor with basal cell carcinoma. CDR3 sequence: CASSFTSSGGAYEQYF. The CDR3 DNA is TGTGCCAGCAGCTTCACGTCTAGCGGGGGGGCCTACGAGCAGTACTTC.